This T cell receptor (beta chain) was documented in a study of T cells after yellow fever vaccination. Study-wide findings and caveats: Abundant clonotypes from the bulk population could have been carried over as contaminants into FACS-sorted repertoires. A minor fraction of clonotypes spanned both CD4 and CD8 compartments.

The table lists this clonotype with many counts. Its antigen is still unknown. A process of 5'RACE template switching, which added a universal primer site and UMIs, was used to make TCR cDNA. Each CDR3 protein is one row after TCRdb ran MiXCR on the 5' RACE reads. The table includes a few hundred thousand distinct CDR3 sequences, approximately 10% detected once. The CDR3 is 13 amino acids. The germline V gene encodes CDR1 SGHAT and CDR2 FQNNGV. Trimming pared 5 bases from V and 4 bases from J, leaving 11 bases between. This clonotype originated in a man between 18 and 29 years old who received the YFV17D yellow fever vaccine. The chain recombines TRBV11-2 with TRBJ2-5; no clear D. Sequencing used CD4+ T cells sorted from PBMCs, obtained 5 days after the yellow fever booster vaccination. The CDR3 DNA reads TGTGCCAGCAGCCTACGATGGGGAGAGACCCAGTACTTC. This codes for CASSLRWGETQYF.